This T cell receptor beta chain was identified during a study of blood T cells in healthy people across ages. In this sample, this clonotype turned up many times. Its antigen remains unknown. Together with a sample-barcoded 5' primer, a J-beta primer mix was included in a second PCR lasting about 7 to 11 cycles. TCRdb re-derived calls from the 5' RACE reads in MiXCR, one entry per CDR3 protein. This table has more than 700,000 distinct CDR3 sequences, 46% appearing once. Whole-study findings and limits: Long-lived donors had more naive CD4+ cells and higher diversity than aged donors. Per million T cells, TCR beta diversity dropped about linearly as age rose. TCR beta diversity correlated strongly with naive T cell percentage.

This CDR3 has 15 amino acids. Trimming took 7 bases from V and 3 from J, leaving 18 bases between them. Germline values: CDR1 LGHNT, CDR2 FRNRAP. The receptor was derived from a man at least 80 years old in good health. The sequenced sample was blood. The chain carries TRBV12-5 and TRBJ2-5, with D perhaps TRBD2 (7 bases). CDR3 DNA: TGTGCTAGTGCCCCGAGCGGGACACGTGAAGAGACCCAGTACTTC. It yields the protein CASAPSGTREETQYF.